These 17 T cell receptor beta chains originate from one sample sequenced in a study of response to subunit inactivated influenza vaccine. MiXCR, run by TCRdb on the RT-PCR reads, gives a single entry per CDR3 protein. Of hundreds of thousands of distinct CDR3 sequences listed, around 13% are singletons. The source was PBMCs from blood, collected roughly 2 weeks before vaccination. The receptors come from a man aged 45-65 years who received an inactivated influenza vaccine.

The chain employs TRBV20-1 and TRBJ2-2; no clear D gene. The CDR3 spans 12 residues. Trimming cost V 6 bases and J 4 bases, with 9 bases left between them. The germline gives CDR1 DFQATT, CDR2 SNEGSKA (reference sequence). The CDR3 DNA is TGCAGTGCCACCCCCTCCACCGGGGAGCTGTTTTTT. It codes for CSATPSTGELFF.

This clonotype was seen only a few times. J is TRBJ2-3 and V is TRBV9; D may match TRBD1 or TRBD2 (5 bases each). The CDR3 is 17 amino acids. Germline lookup yields CDR1 SGDLS and CDR2 YYNGEE. Trimming took off 3 bases at V and 0 bases at J, with 17 bases between the two ends. The CDR3, as DNA: TGTGCCAGCAGCGAGTCCCCTTGGGGGAGTAGCACAGATACGCAGTATTTT. It encodes CASSESPWGSSTDTQYF.

The table lists this clonotype with a few counts. CDR3 amino acids: CSVDGASPSEQYF. CDR3 sequence (DNA): TGCAGCGTTGATGGGGCATCACCTTCCGAGCAGTACTTC. The V and J genes are TRBV29-1 and TRBJ2-7, with a tentative D call TRBD1 (5 bases). V gave up 3 bases and J gave up 6 bases, with 15 bases separating them. CDR3 length: 13 amino acids. The germline gives CDR1 SQVTM, CDR2 ANQGSEA.

In this sample, this clonotype turned up many times. This rearrangement joins TRBV12-3 or TRBV12-4 to TRBJ2-1, with D hard to call. CDR3 length: 13 residues. Trimming pared 6 bases from V and 9 bases from J, leaving 15 bases between. CDR3 in amino acids: CASSKNPVSEQFF. CDR3 in DNA: TGTGCCAGCAGCAAGAACCCGGTTAGTGAGCAGTTCTTC.

This clonotype occurred many times. The chain is built from TRBV7-2 and TRBJ2-1; TRBD2 matches at 9 bases. Losses at the gene ends were 3 bases for V and 4 bases for J; bases not matched to a gene: 7. The germline V gene encodes CDR1 SGHTA and CDR2 FQGNSA. The CDR3 runs 16 residues. CDR3 amino acids: CASSLTSGGLYNEQFF. The DNA for the CDR3 is TGTGCCAGCAGCTTGACTAGCGGAGGTTTGTACAATGAGCAGTTCTTC.

This chain uses TRBV4-2 with TRBJ2-2; a weak D match, TRBD2 (5 bases). The germline CDR1 and CDR2 sequences are LGHNA and YNFKEQ. The CDR3 totals 16 residues. The V gene lost 1 base and the J gene lost 1 base, with 10 bases spanning the gap. CDR3 nucleotide sequence: TGTGCCAGCAGCCAAGTGACCGGGGTGAACACCGGGGAGCTGTTTTTT. Its translation is CASSQVTGVNTGELFF.

This clonotype appeared a few times. V is TRBV19 and J is TRBJ2-1; no firm D call. V shed 6 bases and J shed 7 bases, with 10 bases lying between them. The CDR3 totals 12 residues. The germline gives CDR1 LNHDA, CDR2 SQIVND (reference sequence). CDR3 DNA sequence: TGTGCCAGTAGCATAACGGGTAATGAGCAGTTCTTC. Encoded protein: CASSITGNEQFF.

In this sample, this clonotype turned up a few times. This chain joins TRBV5-1 and TRBJ2-1; D is possibly TRBD2 (6 bases). The CDR3 is made up of 16 amino acids. V lost 6 bases and J lost 3, with 19 bases in between. CDR1 is SGHRS and CDR2 is YFSETQ in the germline V gene. In DNA form, the CDR3 reads TGCGCCAGCAACCCGTCCGGGACTGCGAACTACAATGAGCAGTTCTTC. As protein: CASNPSGTANYNEQFF.

The gene calls are TRBV5-1 and TRBJ2-1, with 14 bases identical to TRBD2. The junction had 14 bases not matched to a gene; V was cut back by 5 bases and J by 10 bases. This CDR3 is 17 amino acids long. CDR1 is SGHRS and CDR2 is YFSETQ in the germline V gene. The CDR3, as DNA: TGCGCCAGCAGATCAGATGCTGGGACTAGCGGGAGCGGGGAGCAGTTCTTC. Protein product: CASRSDAGTSGSGEQFF.

This clonotype was picked up a small number of times. Mismatch with germline at one junction end may stem from a read error. This chain links TRBV11-1 with TRBJ2-6, with 7 positions matching TRBD1. This CDR3 contains 19 residues. Germline CDR1 is SGHAT and CDR2 is FQDESV (reference sequence). CDR3 residues: CASNLPTGTVVIGANVLTF. The DNA of the CDR3 is TGTGCCAGCAACTTACCAACCGGGACAGTGGTAATTGGGGCCAACGTCCTGACTTTC.

The chain is built from TRBV12-3 or TRBV12-4 and TRBJ1-1; unclear D gene. The CDR3 length is 16 residues. Trimming took off 6 bases at V and 1 base at J, with 18 bases between the two ends. CDR3 sequence reads: CASSPRTAAENTEAFF. CDR3 DNA sequence: TGTGCCAGCAGCCCACGGACGGCGGCCGAGAACACTGAAGCTTTCTTT.

This clonotype was detected a few times. The chain carries TRBV18 and TRBJ1-1, with D unresolved. Trimming cost V 3 bases and J 1 base, with 9 bases left between them. Germline CDR1 KGHSH, CDR2 LQKENI. This CDR3 contains 14 residues. The CDR3 nucleotides read TGTGCCAGCTCACCCCCGGCAGCGAACACTGAAGCTTTCTTT. This gives the protein CASSPPAANTEAFF. The whole variable domain, filled in from reference TRBV18 and TRBJ1-1, reads NAGVMQNPRHLVRRRGQEARLRCSPMKGHSHVYWYRQLPEEGLKFMVYLQKENIIDESGMPKERFSAEFPKEGPSILRIQQVVRGDSAAYFCASSPPAANTEAFFGQGTRLTVV.

Written as DNA, the CDR3 is TGTGCCAGCAGTTCCCCCAACAGCAGGTATGGCTACACCTTC. This codes for CASSSPNSRYGYTF. This chain joins TRBV3-1 and TRBJ1-2, with D uncertain. Trimming cost V 6 bases and J 5 bases, with 16 bases left between them. CDR3 size: 14 residues. The V gene's germline CDR1 is LGHDT and CDR2 YNNKEL (reference sequence).

This clonotype was recorded a few times. The chain recombines TRBV12-3 or TRBV12-4 with TRBJ1-2; D may be TRBD1 (5 bases). The CDR3 loop spans 16 amino acids. Trimming stripped 1 base from V and 0 bases from J, with 12 bases between. Here the CDR3 DNA reads TGTGCCAGCAGTTTAGGCCTCCGCAGGGCTAACTATGGCTACACCTTC. Encoded protein: CASSLGLRRANYGYTF.

This clonotype was observed at least ten times. The V gene is TRBV7-2, the J gene TRBJ2-5; perhaps D is TRBD1 or TRBD2 (5 bases each). V was clipped by 1 base and J by 4 bases, with 13 bases between them. This CDR3 has 15 residues. Looked up from germline, CDR1 is SGHTA and CDR2 is FQGNSA. CDR3 DNA: TGTGCCAGCAGCTTAGGGGGGATTGTAGGAGAGACCCAGTACTTC. This gives the protein CASSLGGIVGETQYF.

This clonotype showed up just a few times. The V and J genes are TRBV6-1 and TRBJ2-1; TRBD2 matches at 13 bases. Germline lookup yields CDR1 MNHNS and CDR2 SASEGT. This CDR3 has 16 residues. Losses at the gene ends were 2 bases for V and 6 bases for J; bases not matched to a gene: 4. CDR3 in amino acids: CASSERTSGSGNEQFF. Here the CDR3 DNA reads TGTGCCAGCAGTGAACGGACTAGCGGGAGTGGCAATGAGCAGTTCTTC.

The rearrangement joins TRBV6-5 to TRBJ1-5; no clear D gene. The CDR3 runs 14 residues. With 0 bases removed from V and 6 bases from J, the gap between germline ends came to 9 bases. CDR1 is MNHEY, CDR2 SVGAGI, per germline. The CDR3 DNA follows: TGTGCCAGCAGTTACTCTTCCCATGGTCAGCCCCAGCATTTT. This translates into CASSYSSHGQPQHF.